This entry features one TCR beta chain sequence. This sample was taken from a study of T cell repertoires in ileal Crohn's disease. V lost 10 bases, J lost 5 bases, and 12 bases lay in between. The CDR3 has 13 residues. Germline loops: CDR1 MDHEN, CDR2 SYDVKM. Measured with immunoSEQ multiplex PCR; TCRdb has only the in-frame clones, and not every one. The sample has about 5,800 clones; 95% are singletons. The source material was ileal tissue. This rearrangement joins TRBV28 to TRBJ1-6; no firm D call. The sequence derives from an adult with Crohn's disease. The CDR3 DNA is TGTGCCACCTGCAGGTACAATAATTCACCCCTCCACTTT. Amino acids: CATCRYNNSPLHF.